This T cell receptor (beta chain) was recovered during a study of OX40 agonist ivuxolimab in advanced cancers. Overall study: Allowance was made for prior anti-PD-1, anti-PD-L1 or anti-CTLA-4 therapy, and 40% had some.

Some clones are missing from TCRdb's copy, which holds only in-frame ones; the method was immunoSEQ multiplex PCR. The sample includes around 150,000 clones, 90% seen only once; the top ten take 0.85% to 1.4%. Peripheral blood came from all dose cohorts at three timepoints. V dropped 7 bases and J dropped 4 bases, with 21 bases sitting between them. Germline CDR1 SGDLS, CDR2 YYNGEE. This CDR3 region has 16 residues. The chain couples TRBV9 to TRBJ2-1; D is tentatively TRBD1 or TRBD2 (6 bases each). The sequence derives from an adult with an advanced solid tumor such as melanoma, head and neck, liver or kidney cancer. The source was CD4+ or CD8+ T cells sorted from blood, collected in a trial of the OX40 agonist ivuxolimab. The CDR3 coding sequence is TGTGCCAGCGCCCCTGGGGGGCATCCTCTATACAATGAGCAGTTCTTC. Amino acid sequence: CASAPGGHPLYNEQFF.